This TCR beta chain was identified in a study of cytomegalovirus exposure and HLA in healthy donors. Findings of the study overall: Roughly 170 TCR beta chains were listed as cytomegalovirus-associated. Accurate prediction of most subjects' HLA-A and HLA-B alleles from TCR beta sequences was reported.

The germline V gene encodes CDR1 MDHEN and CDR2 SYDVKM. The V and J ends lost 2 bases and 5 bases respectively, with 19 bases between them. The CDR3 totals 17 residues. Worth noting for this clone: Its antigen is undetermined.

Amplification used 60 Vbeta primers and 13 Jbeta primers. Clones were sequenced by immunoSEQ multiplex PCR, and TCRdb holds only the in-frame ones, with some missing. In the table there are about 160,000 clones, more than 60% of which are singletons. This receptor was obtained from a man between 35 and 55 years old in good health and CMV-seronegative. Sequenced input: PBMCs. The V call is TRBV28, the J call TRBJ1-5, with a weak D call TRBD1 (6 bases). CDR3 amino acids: CASSLPAWQGMDQPQHF. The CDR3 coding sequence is TGTGCCAGCAGTTTACCAGCTTGGCAGGGGATGGATCAGCCCCAGCATTTT.